These T cell receptor beta chains were read from a single sample in a study of T-cell reconstitution after alpha-beta-depleted transplantation in children. MiXCR was run by TCRdb on the PCR reads, yielding one entry per CDR3 protein. The sample lists fewer than 120,000 distinct CDR3 sequences; about 9.4% were seen once. Material: PBMCs from the stem cell graft donor, obtained from the stem cell graft. The source of these receptors is a human donor who donated a stem cell graft to a child with acute lymphoblastic leukemia. The CDR3 runs from the conserved cysteine through the conserved F or W. Fields, in order: CDR3 protein, J gene, V gene.

CDR3aa: CATSDLNGYGDTQYF
j_gene: TRBJ2-3
v_gene: TRBV24-1

CDR3aa: CASTPRGQGKSQPQHF
j_gene: TRBJ1-5
v_gene: TRBV6-2/TRBV6-3

CDR3aa: CASSWGTPGEKLFF
j_gene: TRBJ1-4
v_gene: TRBV27

CDR3aa: CATSLGKGAPGQPQHF
j_gene: TRBJ1-5
v_gene: TRBV15

CDR3aa: CASSIRQPTQPQHF
j_gene: TRBJ1-5
v_gene: TRBV19

CDR3aa: CASSIGTRRYNERQFF
j_gene: TRBJ2-1
v_gene: TRBV5-1

CDR3aa: CASSYSRTFNYGYTF
j_gene: TRBJ1-2
v_gene: TRBV6-2/TRBV6-3

CDR3aa: CASSLAVGFSYNEQFF
j_gene: TRBJ2-1
v_gene: TRBV12-3/TRBV12-4

CDR3aa: CATSRDRGYGEQYF
j_gene: TRBJ2-7
v_gene: TRBV15

CDR3aa: CASSLSDRRNNEQFF
j_gene: TRBJ2-1
v_gene: TRBV27

CDR3aa: CSVVLDEKLFF
j_gene: TRBJ1-4
v_gene: TRBV29-1

CDR3aa: CSVFDRGKSYEQYF
j_gene: TRBJ2-7
v_gene: TRBV29-1

CDR3aa: CASSQVTAGGNYHEQFF
j_gene: TRBJ2-1
v_gene: TRBV3-1

CDR3aa: CASSLLDISPLHF
j_gene: TRBJ1-6
v_gene: TRBV5-5

CDR3aa: CASSPMGGDTYNSPLHF
j_gene: TRBJ1-6
v_gene: TRBV14